The sequence of this T cell receptor beta chain was determined in a study of CD8 T cells in Susac syndrome. CDR1 MNHNY and CDR2 SVGAGI come from the germline V gene (reference sequence). This CDR3 has 15 amino acids. Trimming took off 6 bases at V and 1 base at J, with 13 bases between the two ends. Reverse transcription of roughly 0.5 to 1 ug RNA was performed with random hexamers. MiXCR was run by TCRdb on the immunoSEQ multiplex PCR reads, yielding one entry per CDR3 protein. The profile covers some 170,000 distinct CDR3 sequences, with approximately 93% appearing a single time and almost 0.095% taken by the ten largest.

The TCR originated in a human donor with multiple sclerosis. The V call is TRBV6-6, the J call TRBJ1-5, with D unclear. The sample consisted of CD4+ T cells from PBMCs. The CDR3 sequence: CASSLGWESNQPQHF. DNA for the CDR3: TGTGCCAGCAGCCTCGGGTGGGAGAGCAATCAGCCCCAGCATTTT.